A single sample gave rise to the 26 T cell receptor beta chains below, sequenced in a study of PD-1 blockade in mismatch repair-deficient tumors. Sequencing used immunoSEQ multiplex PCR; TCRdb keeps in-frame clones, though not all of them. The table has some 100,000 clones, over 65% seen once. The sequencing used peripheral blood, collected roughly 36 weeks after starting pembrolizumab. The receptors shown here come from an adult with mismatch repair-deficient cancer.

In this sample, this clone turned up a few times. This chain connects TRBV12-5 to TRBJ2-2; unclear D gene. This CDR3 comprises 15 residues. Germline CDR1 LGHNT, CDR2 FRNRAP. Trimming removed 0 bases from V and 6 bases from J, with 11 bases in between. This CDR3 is CASGLVDFGPGELFF. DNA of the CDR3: TGTGCTAGTGGTTTGGTAGACTTCGGCCCCGGGGAGCTGTTTTTT.

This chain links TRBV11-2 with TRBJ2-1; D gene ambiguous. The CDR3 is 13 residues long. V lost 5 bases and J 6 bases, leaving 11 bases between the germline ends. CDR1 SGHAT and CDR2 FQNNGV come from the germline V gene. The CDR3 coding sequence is TGTGCCAGCAGCATCAGACTCGGCAATGAGCAGTTCTTC. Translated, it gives CASSIRLGNEQFF.

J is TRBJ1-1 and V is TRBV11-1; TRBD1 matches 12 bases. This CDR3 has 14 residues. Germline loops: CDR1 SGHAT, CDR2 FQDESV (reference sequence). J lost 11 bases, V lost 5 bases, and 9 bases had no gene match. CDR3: CASSRDRDRGHAFF. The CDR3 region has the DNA TGTGCCAGCAGCCGGGACCGGGACAGGGGGCACGCTTTCTTT.

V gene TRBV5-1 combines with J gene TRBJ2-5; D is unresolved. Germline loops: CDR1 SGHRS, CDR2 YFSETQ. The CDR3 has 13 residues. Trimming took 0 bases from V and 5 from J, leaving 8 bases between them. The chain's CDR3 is CASSLESVETQYF. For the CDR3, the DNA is TGCGCCAGCAGCTTGGAGAGCGTGGAGACCCAGTACTTC.

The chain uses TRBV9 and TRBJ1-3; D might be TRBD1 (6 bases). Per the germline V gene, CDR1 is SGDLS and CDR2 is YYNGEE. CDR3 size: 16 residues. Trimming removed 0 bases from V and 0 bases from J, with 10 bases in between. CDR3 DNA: TGTGCCAGCAGCGTAGACCTGACAGGCTCTGGAAACACCATATATTTT. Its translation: CASSVDLTGSGNTIYF.

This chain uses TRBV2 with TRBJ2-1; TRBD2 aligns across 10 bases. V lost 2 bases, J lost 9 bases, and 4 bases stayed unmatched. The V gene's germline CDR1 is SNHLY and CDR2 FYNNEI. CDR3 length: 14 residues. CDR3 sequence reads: CASSETAGGLEQFF. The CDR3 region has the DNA TGTGCCAGCAGTGAAACAGCGGGAGGGCTTGAGCAGTTCTTC.

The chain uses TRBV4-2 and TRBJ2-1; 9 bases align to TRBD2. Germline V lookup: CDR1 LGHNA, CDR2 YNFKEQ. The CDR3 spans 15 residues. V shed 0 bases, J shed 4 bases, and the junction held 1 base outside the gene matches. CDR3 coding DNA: TGTGCCAGCAGCCAAGAAGCGGGAGGATACAATGAGCAGTTCTTC. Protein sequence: CASSQEAGGYNEQFF.

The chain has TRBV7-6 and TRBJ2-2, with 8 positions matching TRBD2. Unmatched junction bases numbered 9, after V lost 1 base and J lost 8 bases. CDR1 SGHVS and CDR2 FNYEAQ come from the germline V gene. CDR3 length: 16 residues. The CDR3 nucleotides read TGTGCCAGCAGCTTAGAATATAGAAGCGGGAGTGGGGAGCTGTTTTTT. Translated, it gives CASSLEYRSGSGELFF.

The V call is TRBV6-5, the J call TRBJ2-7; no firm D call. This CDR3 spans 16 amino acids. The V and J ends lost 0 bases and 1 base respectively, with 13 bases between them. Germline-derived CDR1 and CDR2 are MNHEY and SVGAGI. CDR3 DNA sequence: TGTGCCAGCAGTTACTCGGTTCTAGGCGTATCCTACGAGCAGTACTTC. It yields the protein CASSYSVLGVSYEQYF.

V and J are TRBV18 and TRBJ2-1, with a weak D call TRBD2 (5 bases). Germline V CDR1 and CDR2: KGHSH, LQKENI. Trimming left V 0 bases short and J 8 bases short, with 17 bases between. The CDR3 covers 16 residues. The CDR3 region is CASSPPRRRSEDEQFF. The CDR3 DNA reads TGTGCCAGCTCACCACCGAGGCGGCGGTCGGAGGATGAGCAGTTCTTC.

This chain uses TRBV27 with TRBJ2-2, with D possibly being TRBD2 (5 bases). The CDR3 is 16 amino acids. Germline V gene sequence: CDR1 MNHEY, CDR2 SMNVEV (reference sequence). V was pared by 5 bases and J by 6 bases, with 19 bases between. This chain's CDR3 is CASSPERLASPGELFF. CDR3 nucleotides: TGTGCCAGCAGTCCAGAGCGTTTAGCGAGTCCCGGGGAGCTGTTTTTT.

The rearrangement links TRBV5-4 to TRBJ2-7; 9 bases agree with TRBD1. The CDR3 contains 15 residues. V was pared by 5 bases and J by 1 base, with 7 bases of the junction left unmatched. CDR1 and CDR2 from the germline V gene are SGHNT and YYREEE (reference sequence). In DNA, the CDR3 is TGTGCCAGCAGTCCTGACAGGGGGTTGTCCTACGAGCAGTACTTC. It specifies CASSPDRGLSYEQYF.

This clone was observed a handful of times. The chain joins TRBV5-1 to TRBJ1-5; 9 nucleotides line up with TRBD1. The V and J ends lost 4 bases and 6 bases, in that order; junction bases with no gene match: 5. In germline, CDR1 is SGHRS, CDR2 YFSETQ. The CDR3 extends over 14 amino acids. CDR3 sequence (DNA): TGCGCCAGCAGCCAGGGACAGGGCACTCAGCCCCAGCATTTT. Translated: CASSQGQGTQPQHF.

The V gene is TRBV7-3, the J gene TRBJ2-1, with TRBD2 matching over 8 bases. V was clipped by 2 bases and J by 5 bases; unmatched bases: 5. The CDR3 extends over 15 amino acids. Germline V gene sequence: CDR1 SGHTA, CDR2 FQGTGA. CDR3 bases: TGTGCCAGCAGCTTATATAGCGGGGCCGACAATGAGCAGTTCTTC. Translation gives CASSLYSGADNEQFF.

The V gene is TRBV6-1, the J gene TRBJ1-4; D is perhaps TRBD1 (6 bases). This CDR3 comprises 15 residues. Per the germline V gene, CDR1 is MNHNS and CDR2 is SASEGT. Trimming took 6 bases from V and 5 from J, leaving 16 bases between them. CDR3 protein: CASSPNGQTNEKLFF. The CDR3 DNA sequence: TGTGCCAGCAGCCCTAACGGACAGACGAATGAAAAACTGTTTTTT.

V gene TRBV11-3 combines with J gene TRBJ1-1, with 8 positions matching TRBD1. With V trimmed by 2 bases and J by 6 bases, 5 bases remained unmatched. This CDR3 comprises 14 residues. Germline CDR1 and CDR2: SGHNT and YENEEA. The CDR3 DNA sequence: TGTGCCAGCAGCTTATTCAGGGGGCCGGCTGAAGCTTTCTTT. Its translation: CASSLFRGPAEAFF.

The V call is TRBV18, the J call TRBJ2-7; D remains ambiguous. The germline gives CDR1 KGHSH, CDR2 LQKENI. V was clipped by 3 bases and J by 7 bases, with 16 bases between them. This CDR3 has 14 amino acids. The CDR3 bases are TGTGCCAGCTCACCCTCGGACCCCCGCTCGGAGCAGTACTTC. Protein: CASSPSDPRSEQYF.

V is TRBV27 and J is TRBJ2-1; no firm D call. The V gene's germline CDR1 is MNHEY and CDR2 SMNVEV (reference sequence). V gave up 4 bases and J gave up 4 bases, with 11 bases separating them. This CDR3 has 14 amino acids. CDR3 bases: TGTGCCAGCAGTTCTGGACGGAATTACAATGAGCAGTTCTTC. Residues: CASSSGRNYNEQFF.

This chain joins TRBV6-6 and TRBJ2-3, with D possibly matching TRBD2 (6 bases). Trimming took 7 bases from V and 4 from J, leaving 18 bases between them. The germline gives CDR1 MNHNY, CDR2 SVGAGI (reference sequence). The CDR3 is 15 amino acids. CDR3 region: CASTGRDSQADTQYF. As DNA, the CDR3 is TGTGCCAGCACAGGCCGGGACTCACAGGCAGATACGCAGTATTTT.

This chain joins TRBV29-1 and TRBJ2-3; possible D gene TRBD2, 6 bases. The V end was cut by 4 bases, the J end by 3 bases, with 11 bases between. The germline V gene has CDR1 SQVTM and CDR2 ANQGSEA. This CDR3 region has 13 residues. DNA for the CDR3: TGCAGCGTTGCGCAGGGAGGAACAGATACGCAGTATTTT. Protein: CSVAQGGTDTQYF.

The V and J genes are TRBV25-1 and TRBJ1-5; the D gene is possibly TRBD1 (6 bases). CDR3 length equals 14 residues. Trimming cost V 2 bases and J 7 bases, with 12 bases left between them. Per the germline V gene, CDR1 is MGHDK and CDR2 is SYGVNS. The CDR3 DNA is TGTGCCAGCAGTGAAAGGGGGGTCGGGCAGCCCCAGCATTTT. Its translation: CASSERGVGQPQHF.

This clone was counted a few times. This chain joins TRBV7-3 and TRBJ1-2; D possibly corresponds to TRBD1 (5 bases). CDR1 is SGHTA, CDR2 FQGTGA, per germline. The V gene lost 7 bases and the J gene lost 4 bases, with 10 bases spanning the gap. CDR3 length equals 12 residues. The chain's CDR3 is CASTPGVYGYTF. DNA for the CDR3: TGTGCCAGCACCCCGGGGGTCTATGGCTACACCTTC.

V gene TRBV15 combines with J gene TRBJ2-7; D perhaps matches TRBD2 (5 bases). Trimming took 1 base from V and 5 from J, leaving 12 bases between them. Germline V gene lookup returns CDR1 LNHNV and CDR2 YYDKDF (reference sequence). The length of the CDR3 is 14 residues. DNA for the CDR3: TGTGCCACCAGCAGAGGGAGTAGCGAGGACGAGCAGTACTTC. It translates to CATSRGSSEDEQYF. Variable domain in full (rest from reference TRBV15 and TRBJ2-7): DAMVIQNPRYQVTQFGKPVTLSCSQTLNHNVMYWYQQKSSQAPKLLFHYYDKDFNNEADTPDNFQSRRPNTSFCFLDIRSPGLGDTAMYLCATSRGSSEDEQYFGPGTRLTVT.

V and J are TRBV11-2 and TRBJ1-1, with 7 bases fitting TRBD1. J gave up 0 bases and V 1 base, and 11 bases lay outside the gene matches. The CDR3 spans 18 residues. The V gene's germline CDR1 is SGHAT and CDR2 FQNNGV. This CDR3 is CASSLAFGDSQMNTEAFF. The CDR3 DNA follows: TGTGCCAGCAGCTTAGCTTTTGGGGACAGCCAGATGAACACTGAAGCTTTCTTT.

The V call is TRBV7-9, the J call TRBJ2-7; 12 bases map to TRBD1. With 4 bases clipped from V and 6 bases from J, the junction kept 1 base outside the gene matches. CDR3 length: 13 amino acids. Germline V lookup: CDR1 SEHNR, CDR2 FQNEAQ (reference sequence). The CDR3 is CASSWDRGREQYF. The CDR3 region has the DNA TGTGCCAGCAGCTGGGACAGGGGGCGCGAGCAGTACTTC.

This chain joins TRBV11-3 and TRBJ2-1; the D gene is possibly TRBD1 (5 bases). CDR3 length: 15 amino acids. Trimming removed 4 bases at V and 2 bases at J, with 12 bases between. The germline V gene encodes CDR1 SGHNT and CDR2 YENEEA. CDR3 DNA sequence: TGTGCCAGCAGCTCGGTAGCAGGGACCTACAATGAGCAGTTCTTC. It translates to CASSSVAGTYNEQFF.